Each of the 3 T cell receptor beta chains below was sequenced from the same sample in a study of human thymus T cells (dated by TCRdb to 2018 to 2020). Library preparation used the immunoSEQ multiplex PCR assay. TCRdb mirrors the immuneACCESS table, restricted to in-frame sequences. Some clones are absent from its copies; in checked studies, under half trace to an unresolved V gene, and the reason for the others is unknown. The sample has around 70,000 clones on record, 85% to 95% of them singletons. Jointly, the top ten make up approximately 0.032% of the sample. Thymus tissue was obtained as surgical resects removed during corrective cardiac surgery. The sample comprised thymus tissue. These TCRs come from a girl under three years old with a congenital heart defect but otherwise immunologically healthy.

To note about this clone: Compared with germline, one end of the junction differs, possibly owing to a read error. The chain carries TRBV2 and TRBJ2-7; TRBD1 aligns across 7 bases. CDR3 size: 16 residues. Germline loops: CDR1 SNHLY, CDR2 FYNNEI. CDR3 nucleotides: TGTGCCACTTCAGAGGGGGCGCCAGGGAACTCCTGCGAGCAGTACTTC. It codes for CATSEGAPGNSCEQYF.

The chain couples TRBV2 to TRBJ2-7, with TRBD2 matching 10 bases. CDR3 length equals 16 residues. The J segment lost 0 bases and the V segment lost 7 bases, leaving 9 bases of the junction unmatched. Germline V CDR1 and CDR2: SNHLY, FYNNEI. The CDR3 nucleotides read TGTGCCAGCACCCGGACTAGCGGCTCCTTCTCCTACGAGCAGTACTTC. Translation gives CASTRTSGSFSYEQYF.

The rearrangement links TRBV18 to TRBJ2-7; the match to TRBD2 covers 10 bases. The CDR3 runs 14 residues. V shed 6 bases, J shed 2 bases, and the junction held 4 bases outside the gene matches. CDR1 is KGHSH, CDR2 LQKENI, per germline. The CDR3 loop is CASSQGLATYEQYF. The CDR3 bases are TGTGCCAGCTCCCAGGGACTAGCGACCTACGAGCAGTACTTC.